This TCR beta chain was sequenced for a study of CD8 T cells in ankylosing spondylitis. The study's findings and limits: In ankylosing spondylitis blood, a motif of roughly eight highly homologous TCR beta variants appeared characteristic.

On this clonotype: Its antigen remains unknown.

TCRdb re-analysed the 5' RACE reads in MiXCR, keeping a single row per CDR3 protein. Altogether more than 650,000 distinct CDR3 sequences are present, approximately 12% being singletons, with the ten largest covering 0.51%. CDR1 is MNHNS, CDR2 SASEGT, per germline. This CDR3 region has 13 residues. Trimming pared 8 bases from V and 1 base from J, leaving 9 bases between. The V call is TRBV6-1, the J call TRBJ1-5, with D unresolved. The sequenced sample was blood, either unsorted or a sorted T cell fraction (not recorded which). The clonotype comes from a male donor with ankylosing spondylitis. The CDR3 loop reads CASRRGSNQPQHF. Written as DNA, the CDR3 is TGTGCCAGCCGCCGCGGGAGCAATCAGCCCCAGCATTTT.